The present T cell receptor beta chain was sequenced within a study of tumor-infiltrating lymphocytes in primary liver carcinoma. Study results and limitations: A significantly higher top-250-clone fraction was found in tumors than in blood (p = 0.039). Appearing in all five tumor regions was true of only about 7.5-24% of top clones.

Worth noting for this clonotype: What it binds is unknown. A read error may account for a junction end that differs from germline.

The tissue used was unsorted bulk material of about 19-34 mg. RNA and DNA were co-extracted from it with the AllPrep DNA/RNA mini kit. TCR beta cDNA was made from roughly 500 ng total RNA with a constant-region primer. Each TCR beta library was derived from three nested multiplex PCR rounds that employed slightly modified ARM-PCR. TCRdb re-called the multiplex PCR reads through MiXCR, storing one row per CDR3 protein. This sample has about 99,000 distinct CDR3 sequences, with over 55% found just once. The source is a woman aged 60-75 years with primary liver carcinoma and hepatitis B virus infection. What was sequenced was liver tumor tissue from sampling region 5. Subset in this sample: tumor region T5, tumor centre.

CDR3 in amino acids: CASRASGFGKLFF. The CDR3, as DNA: TGTGCCAGCAGAGCCAGTGGGTTCGGGAAGCTGTTTTTT. V gene TRBV28 combines with J gene TRBJ2-2; TRBD2 is a possible D gene (5 bases). The CDR3 length is 13 residues. CDR1 is MDHEN, CDR2 SYDVKM, per germline.